The 10 T cell receptor beta chains below come from one sample, sequenced in a study of T cell repertoires in cytomegalovirus infection. Each CDR3 protein is one row after TCRdb ran MiXCR on the reads. The table records 350,000 to 450,000 distinct CDR3 sequences, about a sixth of them present only once. Input material: PBMCs. The receptors come from a human donor in good health (CMV status not recorded). Some clones in this sample may be carry-over from other donors' samples.

There are a few counts of this clonotype. The J gene is TRBJ1-4, the V gene TRBV7-2; the D gene is possibly TRBD1 (6 bases). Germline V CDR1 and CDR2: SGHTA, FQGNSA. V was clipped by 5 bases and J by 7 bases, with 14 bases between them. This CDR3 spans 14 amino acids. The CDR3 is CASSLEDRPEKLFF. The CDR3 bases are TGTGCCAGCAGCCTGGAGGACAGACCTGAAAAACTGTTTTTT.

This clonotype was recorded many times. The J gene is TRBJ1-1, the V gene TRBV28; D unclear. With 5 bases removed from V and 3 bases from J, the gap between germline ends came to 13 bases. This CDR3 is 14 amino acids long. The germline V gene encodes CDR1 MDHEN and CDR2 SYDVKM. The CDR3 coding sequence is TGTGCCAGCAGTAGTGAGGTGGTGGACACTGAAGCTTTCTTT. Translating it yields CASSSEVVDTEAFF. The complete variable domain, with remaining parts taken from reference TRBV28 and TRBJ1-1, reads DVKVTQSSRYLVKRTGEKVFLECVQDMDHENMFWYRQDPGLGLRLIYFSYDVKMKEKGDIPEGYSVSREKKERFSLILESASTNQTSMYLCASSSEVVDTEAFFGQGTRLTVV.

This clonotype was seen ten or more times. V is TRBV27 and J is TRBJ1-3, with 9 bases fitting TRBD1. The CDR3 is 14 amino acids. Germline values: CDR1 MNHEY, CDR2 SMNVEV (reference sequence). J was trimmed by 5 bases and V by 5 bases; bases with no gene match: 4. CDR3 DNA sequence: TGTGCCAGCAGTCCCGGGACAGGGCGAAACACCATATATTTT. Encoded protein: CASSPGTGRNTIYF.

V usage is TRBV12-3 or TRBV12-4 and J usage is TRBJ2-1; 9 nucleotides align to TRBD1. The CDR3 consists of 15 residues. J gave up 5 bases and V 8 bases, and 10 bases lay outside the gene matches. This CDR3 reads CASGQPGQGDNEQFF. The CDR3 nucleotides read TGTGCCAGCGGCCAACCGGGACAGGGAGACAATGAGCAGTTCTTC.

The rearrangement uses TRBV12-3 or TRBV12-4 and TRBJ1-1; TRBD1 matches 8 bases. There are 15 residues in the CDR3. With 4 bases clipped from V and 4 bases from J, the junction kept 8 bases outside the gene matches. This CDR3 is CASSSRTGRSTEAFF. The CDR3 DNA follows: TGTGCCAGCAGTTCCCGGACAGGGAGAAGCACTGAAGCTTTCTTT.

This clonotype was counted at least ten times. The chain uses TRBV12-3 or TRBV12-4 and TRBJ2-1; D gene unclear. The V gene lost 3 bases and the J gene lost 6 bases, with 9 bases spanning the gap. The CDR3 is made up of 13 amino acids. The CDR3 protein is CASSFVIFNEQFF. In nucleotides, the CDR3 is TGTGCCAGCAGTTTTGTTATTTTCAATGAGCAGTTCTTC.

This chain links TRBV28 with TRBJ1-5; D remains unclear. CDR1 MDHEN and CDR2 SYDVKM come from the germline V gene. With 4 bases removed from V and 0 bases from J, the gap between germline ends came to 7 bases. CDR3 length: 14 residues. DNA of the CDR3: TGTGCCAGCAGTTCGGATAATAGCAATCAGCCCCAGCATTTT. Protein sequence: CASSSDNSNQPQHF.

This clonotype was counted many times. The chain employs TRBV7-2 and TRBJ2-3; no firm D call. CDR3 length: 13 residues. Germline lookup yields CDR1 SGHTA and CDR2 FQGNSA. V was pared by 4 bases and J by 5 bases, with 10 bases between. CDR3 bases: TGTGCCAGCAGCTCTCAGGCAGGAGATACGCAGTATTTT. Translated, it gives CASSSQAGDTQYF.

This clonotype was observed a few times. V gene TRBV7-9 combines with J gene TRBJ2-1; D is unclear. Germline V gene lookup returns CDR1 SEHNR and CDR2 FQNEAQ (reference sequence). The CDR3 runs to 13 residues. Deletions cut 5 bases from V and 15 bases from J, with 20 bases between. The CDR3 loop is CASSRITTTITFF. The DNA of the CDR3 is TGTGCCAGCAGCCGCATAACTACTACGATCACGTTCTTC.

The J gene is TRBJ2-3, the V gene TRBV20-1; possibly TRBD2 for D (6 bases). This CDR3 contains 16 residues. Trimming shortened V by 5 bases and J by 7 bases, and 25 bases separated the two germline ends. Germline V gene lookup returns CDR1 DFQATT and CDR2 SNEGSKA (reference sequence). The CDR3 sequence: CSAPADVGRELNTQYF. DNA of the CDR3: TGCAGTGCTCCCGCGGACGTGGGTCGGGAGTTGAATACGCAGTATTTT.